This entry features one T cell receptor (beta chain) sequence. The donors were members of the validation cohort, which comprised 120 subjects and was separate from the first cohort of fewer than 700 subjects. Profiling relied on immunoSEQ multiplex PCR, and the TCRdb table lists in-frame clones only, not all of them. Here the sample spans 110,000 or so clones, 75% to 90% being singletons. V was clipped by 6 bases and J by 4 bases; unmatched bases: 9. Germline CDR1 is MNHNS and CDR2 is SASEGT. This CDR3 has 15 residues. The data are from a study of cytomegalovirus exposure and HLA in healthy donors. This TCR derives from a man aged 18 to 29 in good health and CMV-seropositive. Sequencing was carried out using PBMCs. This sequence joins TRBV6-1 and TRBJ1-5, with 7 bases matching TRBD1. CDR3 coding DNA: TGTGCCAGCAGATTACCGGGACAGAGAAATCAGCCCCAGCATTTT. This gives the protein CASRLPGQRNQPQHF.